Listed below are T cell receptor beta chains from one sample, sequenced in a study of identical twins. Via MiXCR, TCRdb re-called the 5' RACE reads, giving one row per CDR3 protein. The table has more than 400,000 distinct CDR3 sequences, roughly 15% seen once. Separately, the same data were catalogued under a study of yellow fever vaccine responses in identical twins.

The sequencing input was CD4+ T cells sorted from blood. Every receptor here comes from a woman aged 18-35 years in good health. CDR3s include the opening cysteine and the closing phenylalanine or tryptophan. D genes are given only for firm matches. Size tells how often a clone was seen (once, few, many) or the class of an expanded clone, and some rows leave it out.

v_call,clone_size,j_call,cdr3_length,d_call,cdr3_nt,cdr3_aa
TRBV5-5,NA,TRBJ2-7,16,TRBD2,TGTGCCAGCAGCTGGGGAGGGACTAGCGGGAGCTACGAGCAGTACTTC,CASSWGGTSGSYEQYF
TRBV6-1,few,TRBJ2-1,13,TRBD2,TGTGCCAGCAGTCTGAATCCGACTAGCTGGCAGTTCTTC,CASSLNPTSWQFF
TRBV12-3/TRBV12-4,NA,TRBJ1-5,15,NA,TGTGCCAGCAGTACCGGTGTGGGGGGCGGGCAGCCCCAGCATTTT,CASSTGVGGGQPQHF
TRBV4-1,NA,TRBJ2-1,17,NA,TGCGCCAGCAGCCAAGATGGCAATCGGGGGCTGGGCAATGAGCAGTTCTTC,CASSQDGNRGLGNEQFF
TRBV7-2,few,TRBJ2-3,15,NA,TGTGCCAGCAGCTTAGTCGGTCTAGACACAGATACGCAGTATTTT,CASSLVGLDTDTQYF
TRBV6-5,NA,TRBJ1-1,15,NA,TGTGCCAGCAGTTACGGGGGGGCCGCCAGCACTGAAGCTTTCTTT,CASSYGGAASTEAFF
TRBV12-3/TRBV12-4,NA,TRBJ2-5,16,NA,TGTGCCAGCAGCATTGATAGTTGGTCCTTAAAAGAGACCCAGTACTTC,CASSIDSWSLKETQYF
TRBV16,NA,TRBJ1-1,14,NA,TGTGCCAGCAGCCAATCTTCTGGGAGAGGTGAAGCTTTCTTT,CASSQSSGRGEAFF
TRBV5-1,NA,TRBJ2-1,13,TRBD1,TGCGCCAGCGGAACAGGGGGGAGCAATGAGCAGTTCTTC,CASGTGGSNEQFF
TRBV6-1,NA,TRBJ2-5,14,NA,TGTGCCAGCAGCCCCCAAAGGGTTGGAGAGACCCAGTACTTC,CASSPQRVGETQYF
TRBV4-1,NA,TRBJ2-1,16,TRBD2,TGCGCCAGCAGCCAAGTCGTGTCGGGAGGGGGCAATGAGCAGTTCTTC,CASSQVVSGGGNEQFF
TRBV7-8,NA,TRBJ1-1,16,NA,TGTGCCAGCAGCTTAATCGGCCTAGGTTTGAACACTGAAGCTTTCTTT,CASSLIGLGLNTEAFF
TRBV12-3/TRBV12-4,few,TRBJ2-1,13,TRBD1,TGTGCCAGCAGGGCGGACAGGGCTAGTGAGCAGTTCTTC,CASRADRASEQFF
TRBV9,NA,TRBJ2-2,18,NA,TGTGCCAGCAGCGTAGTGGGCAGGAAAACCCCTAGGTCCGGGGAGCTGTTTTTT,CASSVVGRKTPRSGELFF
TRBV12-3/TRBV12-4,many,TRBJ1-1,15,NA,TGTGCCAGCAGTTTAGGGCTCCAGGGAAACACTGAAGCTTTCTTT,CASSLGLQGNTEAFF
TRBV11-2,NA,TRBJ2-3,16,TRBD2,TGTGCCAGCAGCTCCCGGACTAGTTACCCAACAGATACGCAGTATTTT,CASSSRTSYPTDTQYF
TRBV7-2,NA,TRBJ2-1,14,NA,TGTGCCAGCAGCTCACACGCTATCTACAATGAGCAGTTCTTC,CASSSHAIYNEQFF
TRBV12-3/TRBV12-4,few,TRBJ2-3,14,NA,TGTGCCAGCAGTTTAGCAAGGGACGTAGATACGCAGTATTTT,CASSLARDVDTQYF
TRBV28,NA,TRBJ2-7,12,NA,TGTGCCAGCAGGATTAGTTCCTACGAGCAGTACTTC,CASRISSYEQYF
TRBV5-5,many,TRBJ2-1,14,NA,TGTGCCAGCAGCTCCAGGAGCTCCTACAATGAGCAGTTCTTC,CASSSRSSYNEQFF
TRBV14,NA,TRBJ2-5,12,NA,TGTGCCAGCAGCCACCTCCGGGAGACCCAGTACTTC,CASSHLRETQYF
TRBV5-1,NA,TRBJ2-2,17,TRBD2,TGCGCCAGCAGCCAGGGGACTAGCGGGAGTATTACCGGGGAGCTGTTTTTT,CASSQGTSGSITGELFF
TRBV3-1,NA,TRBJ2-3,17,TRBD2,TGTGCCAGCAGCCCCCGCGGGACTAGCGGGGGGCGGGATACGCAGTATTTT,CASSPRGTSGGRDTQYF
TRBV20-1,NA,TRBJ2-1,15,TRBD1,TGCAGTGCTAGGGACCGGGACAGGGCCTACAATGAGCAGTTCTTC,CSARDRDRAYNEQFF
TRBV18,many,TRBJ1-5,13,NA,TGTGCCAGCTCATCGGGATCTCATCAGCCCCAGCATTTT,CASSSGSHQPQHF
TRBV12-3/TRBV12-4,few,TRBJ1-2,13,NA,TGTGCCAGCAGTTTACAGGACTACTATGGCTACACCTTC,CASSLQDYYGYTF
TRBV5-1,NA,TRBJ2-2,15,NA,TGCGCCAGCAGCTTGGATTCAGGGAGAACCGGGGAGCTGTTTTTT,CASSLDSGRTGELFF
TRBV5-6,few,TRBJ2-1,13,NA,TGTGCCAGCAGCTTGGGACCTTCCAATGAGCAGTTCTTC,CASSLGPSNEQFF
TRBV19,few,TRBJ2-1,16,TRBD2,TGTGCCAGTACCAAAACTAGCGGAGAGCCCTACAATGAGCAGTTCTTC,CASTKTSGEPYNEQFF
TRBV10-3,NA,TRBJ2-7,14,NA,TGTGCCAACAGCCGGGACACACTATTTTACGAGCAGTACTTC,CANSRDTLFYEQYF
TRBV5-1,once,TRBJ2-5,18,TRBD2,TGCGCCAGCAGCTTGGTCAGCGGGGCCACTAGCGGGGGGGAGACCCAGTACTTC,CASSLVSGATSGGETQYF
TRBV7-2,NA,TRBJ2-5,22,NA,TGTGCCAGCAGCTTATGGACCCGCTTGCCCCCTCGAACCAGGGGTTTACCGGAGACCCAGTACTTC,CASSLWTRLPPRTRGLPETQYF
TRBV7-3,NA,TRBJ2-7,12,NA,TGTGCCAGCAGCTTATTGAGCGCTGAGCAGTACTTC,CASSLLSAEQYF
TRBV12-3/TRBV12-4,NA,TRBJ2-3,17,NA,TGTGCCAGCAGTCCGAATAGGCCCAGCGGAAGCACAGATACGCAGTATTTT,CASSPNRPSGSTDTQYF
TRBV12-3/TRBV12-4,NA,TRBJ1-1,16,NA,TGTGCCAGCAGGATACAGGGAGATCTAGGGAACACTGAAGCTTTCTTT,CASRIQGDLGNTEAFF
TRBV5-1,NA,TRBJ1-1,15,NA,TGCGCCAGCAGCATACAGGGAGCCATGAACACTGAAGCTTTCTTT,CASSIQGAMNTEAFF
TRBV5-1,many,TRBJ2-2,15,NA,TGCGCCAGCAGCCGTGACAGGTCCGACACCGGGGAGCTGTTTTTT,CASSRDRSDTGELFF
TRBV13,few,TRBJ2-1,17,NA,TGTGCCAGCAGCTTAGGTTACGGGGCGAGCTCCTACAATGAGCAGTTCTTC,CASSLGYGASSYNEQFF
TRBV29-1,few,TRBJ2-1,13,TRBD2,TGCAGCGTCGGGACTAGACTCACCAATGAGCAGTTCTTC,CSVGTRLTNEQFF
TRBV18,once,TRBJ2-5,15,TRBD1,TGTGCCAGCTCGACCGGGACAGGGGGTTTGGAGACCCAGTACTTC,CASSTGTGGLETQYF
TRBV20-1,few,TRBJ2-1,11,NA,TGCAGTGCTAGGGACAGCCCTTCGCAGTTCTTC,CSARDSPSQFF
TRBV2,NA,TRBJ2-3,15,NA,TGTGCCAGCAGTGGAACAGGGACCAGCACAGATACGCAGTATTTT,CASSGTGTSTDTQYF
TRBV20-1,many,TRBJ1-2,15,NA,TGCAGTGTCCCCGGCTACGCAGAAACTAACTATGGCTACACCTTC,CSVPGYAETNYGYTF
TRBV11-3,few,TRBJ2-2,15,NA,TGTGCCAGCAGCTTACTACCCGGACCGCCCGGGGAGCTGTTTTTT,CASSLLPGPPGELFF
TRBV12-5,NA,TRBJ2-4,17,TRBD1,TGTGCTAGTGGTTTGGAGTCGGGACAGACAGCCAAAAACATTCAGTACTTC,CASGLESGQTAKNIQYF
TRBV2,few,TRBJ2-7,14,TRBD2,TGTGCCAGCATAACTAGCGGGAGCTCCTACGAGCAGTACTTC,CASITSGSSYEQYF
TRBV12-3/TRBV12-4,many,TRBJ2-2,14,NA,TGTGCCAGCAGTGTCGGGACGAACACCGGGGAGCTGTTTTTT,CASSVGTNTGELFF
TRBV28,NA,TRBJ2-2,14,NA,TGTGCCAGCAAACAAAACACGATCACCGGGGAGCTGTTTTTT,CASKQNTITGELFF
TRBV2,NA,TRBJ1-1,12,NA,TGTGCCAGCAGTCCGGACCAGGGTGAAGCTTTCTTT,CASSPDQGEAFF
TRBV7-9,few,TRBJ2-4,14,NA,TGTGCCAGCAGCTTAGCAGCCGGCCAAAACATTCAGTACTTC,CASSLAAGQNIQYF